Each of the 3 T cell receptor beta chains below was sequenced from the same sample in a study of blood T cell repertoires in COVID-19. Using immunoSEQ multiplex PCR, the repertoire was profiled, and TCRdb retains in-frame clones only, with some absent. This table has roughly 220,000 clones, approximately 80% appearing once. The sequenced sample was peripheral blood. The receptors shown here come from a woman aged 40 to 50 who had recovered from COVID-19.

The chain combines TRBV7-2 with TRBJ2-5; 9 nucleotides line up with TRBD2. V dropped 5 bases and J dropped 5; count of bases not matched to a gene: 12. Germline V gene data show CDR1 as SGHTA and CDR2 as FQGNSA. The CDR3 covers 16 residues. CDR3 nucleotide sequence: TGTGCCAGCAGCGGACTTCGCGGGGGGGCTTGGGAGACCCAGTACTTC. Amino acid sequence: CASSGLRGGAWETQYF.

The gene calls are TRBV24-1 and TRBJ2-2; 10 bases are a match to TRBD2. Germline-derived CDR1 and CDR2 are KGHDR and SFDVKD. The CDR3 covers 19 residues. J lost 0 bases, V lost 5 bases, and 11 bases had no gene match. The CDR3 DNA is TGTGCCACCAGTGCCCGTAGTACTAGCGGGGCGACGAACACCGGGGAGCTGTTTTTT. Its protein is CATSARSTSGATNTGELFF.

The gene calls are TRBV7-2 and TRBJ2-1, with TRBD2 matching 12 bases. The CDR3 has 16 amino acids. Trimming at V came to 3 bases and at J to 4 bases, leaving 4 bases not matched to a gene. CDR1 is SGHTA and CDR2 is FQGNSA in the germline V gene. DNA of the CDR3: TGTGCCAGCAGCTTCGGGACTAGCGGGTTTTACAATGAGCAGTTCTTC. Translation gives CASSFGTSGFYNEQFF.